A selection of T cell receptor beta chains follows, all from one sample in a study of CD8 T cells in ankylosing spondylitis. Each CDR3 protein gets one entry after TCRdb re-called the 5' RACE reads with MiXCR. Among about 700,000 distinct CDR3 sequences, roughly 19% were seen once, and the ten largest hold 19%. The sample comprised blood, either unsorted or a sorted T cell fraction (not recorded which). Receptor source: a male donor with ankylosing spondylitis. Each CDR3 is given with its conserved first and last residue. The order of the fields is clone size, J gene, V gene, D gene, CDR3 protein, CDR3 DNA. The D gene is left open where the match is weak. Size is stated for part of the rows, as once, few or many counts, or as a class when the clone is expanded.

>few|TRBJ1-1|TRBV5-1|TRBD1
CASSFSGTGMGNTEAFF
TGCGCCAGCAGCTTTTCCGGGACAGGGATGGGGAACACTGAAGCTTTCTTT
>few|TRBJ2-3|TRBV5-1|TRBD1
CASSPGDRGHWTDTQYF
TGCGCCAGCAGCCCTGGGGACAGGGGCCATTGGACGGATACGCAGTATTTT
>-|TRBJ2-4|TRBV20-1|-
CSASRAQSPKNIQYF
TGCAGTGCTAGTCGTGCCCAGTCACCCAAAAACATTCAGTACTTC
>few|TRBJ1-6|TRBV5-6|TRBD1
CASSWDGQGNSPLHF
TGTGCCAGCAGCTGGGACGGACAGGGGAATTCACCCCTCCACTTT
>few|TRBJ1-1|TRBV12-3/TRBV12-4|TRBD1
CASGSHRDRGPMNTEAFF
TGTGCCAGCGGATCACATCGGGACAGGGGGCCCATGAACACTGAAGCTTTCTTT
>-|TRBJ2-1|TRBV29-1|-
CSGGQVGEQFF
TGCAGCGGGGGGCAGGTCGGTGAGCAGTTCTTC
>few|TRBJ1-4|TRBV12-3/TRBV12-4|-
CASSSVRGPNEKLFF
TGTGCCAGCAGTTCCGTTCGGGGGCCTAATGAAAAACTGTTTTTT
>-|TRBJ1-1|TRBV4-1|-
CASSQQGPLNTEAFF
TGCGCCAGCAGCCAACAGGGGCCATTGAACACTGAAGCTTTCTTT
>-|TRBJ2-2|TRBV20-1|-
CSARDTRGTGELFF
TGCAGTGCTAGAGATACTCGGGGCACCGGGGAGCTGTTTTTT
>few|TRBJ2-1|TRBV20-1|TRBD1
CSAKDRGMGQFF
TGCAGTGCTAAGGACAGGGGGATGGGGCAGTTCTTC
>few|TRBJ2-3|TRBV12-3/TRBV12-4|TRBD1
CASSLKGASTDTQYF
TGTGCCAGCAGTTTAAAGGGGGCAAGCACAGATACGCAGTATTTT
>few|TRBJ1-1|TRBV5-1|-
CASSPRGVDMNTEAFF
TGCGCCAGCAGCCCCCGGGGGGTCGACATGAACACTGAAGCTTTCTTT
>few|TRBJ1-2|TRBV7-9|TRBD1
CASSPAGGGTGYTF
TGTGCCAGCAGCCCCGCCGGAGGGGGCACTGGCTACACCTTC
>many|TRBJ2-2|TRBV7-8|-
CASLRNTGELFF
TGTGCCAGCTTACGTAACACCGGGGAGCTGTTTTTT
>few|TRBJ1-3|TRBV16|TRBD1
CASSRSGTGSSGNTIYF
TGTGCCAGCAGCCGCTCCGGGACAGGGAGCTCTGGAAACACCATATATTTT
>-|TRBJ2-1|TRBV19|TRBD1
CASSIYFGDRVSDNEQFF
TGTGCCAGTAGTATATATTTTGGGGACAGGGTCTCGGATAATGAGCAGTTCTTC
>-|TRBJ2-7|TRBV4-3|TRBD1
CASSRAGGSYEQYF
TGCGCCAGCAGCCGTGCAGGGGGTTCCTACGAGCAGTACTTC
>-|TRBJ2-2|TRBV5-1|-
CASSPLTGPNTGELFF
TGCGCCAGCAGCCCCCTGACAGGCCCGAACACCGGGGAGCTGTTTTTT
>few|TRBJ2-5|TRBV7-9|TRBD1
CASSSGTVPSQYF
TGTGCCAGCAGCTCCGGGACAGTCCCCTCCCAGTACTTC
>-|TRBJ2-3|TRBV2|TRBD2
CASKSTSGSPDTQYF
TGTGCCAGCAAGTCAACTAGCGGTTCGCCAGATACGCAGTATTTT
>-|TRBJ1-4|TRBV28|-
CASSLMGATNEKLFF
TGTGCCAGCAGTTTAATGGGGGCAACTAATGAAAAACTGTTTTTT
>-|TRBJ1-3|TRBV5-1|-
CASSLERDGASGNTIYF
TGCGCCAGCAGCTTGGAGAGGGACGGAGCCTCTGGAAACACCATATATTTT
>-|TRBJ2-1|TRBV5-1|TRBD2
CASSSRKISGGTSSYNEQFF
TGCGCCAGCAGTTCTCGGAAGATCTCCGGGGGGACCAGCTCCTACAATGAGCAGTTCTTC
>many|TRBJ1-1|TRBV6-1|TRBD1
CASSGQGVNTEAFF
TGTGCCAGCAGTGGACAGGGAGTGAACACTGAAGCTTTCTTT
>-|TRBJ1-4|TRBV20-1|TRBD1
CSARPTGNEKLFF
TGCAGTGCTAGGCCGACAGGGAACGAAAAACTGTTTTTT
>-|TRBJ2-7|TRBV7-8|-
CASSRRGSLSPSSYEQYF
TGTGCCAGCAGCCGGCGGGGTTCGCTATCCCCGAGCTCCTACGAGCAGTACTTC
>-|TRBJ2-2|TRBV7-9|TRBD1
CASSLRGQGQGTGELFF
TGTGCCAGCAGCTTACGTGGACAGGGGCAGGGCACCGGGGAGCTGTTTTTT
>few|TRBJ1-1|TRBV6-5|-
CASSPRAGEAFF
TGTGCCAGCAGTCCACGGGCTGGTGAAGCTTTCTTT
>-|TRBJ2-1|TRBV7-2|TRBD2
CASSSLAGGRYNEQFF
TGTGCCAGCAGCTCCTTAGCGGGGGGGCGGTACAATGAGCAGTTCTTC
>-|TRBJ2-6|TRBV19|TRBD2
CASSRLAGVPYSGANVLTF
TGTGCCAGTAGTAGACTAGCGGGAGTCCCCTACTCTGGGGCCAACGTCCTGACTTTC
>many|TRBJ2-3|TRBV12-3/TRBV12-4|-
CASSLGQGGDTQYF
TGTGCCAGCAGTTTGGGGCAGGGGGGAGATACGCAGTATTTT
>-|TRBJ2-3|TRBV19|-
CASSIGGPMGTDTQYF
TGTGCCAGTAGTATAGGAGGACCGATGGGCACAGATACGCAGTATTTT
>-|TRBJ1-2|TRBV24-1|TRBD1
CATSASDRAPDGYTF
TGTGCCACCAGTGCCTCGGACAGGGCCCCGGATGGCTACACCTTC
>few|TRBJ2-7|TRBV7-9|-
CASSLGPAGSYEQYF
TGTGCCAGCAGCTTGGGACCAGCGGGCTCCTACGAGCAGTACTTC
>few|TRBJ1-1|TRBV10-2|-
CASSDSGLLNTEAFF
TGCGCCAGCAGTGACTCAGGACTACTGAACACTGAAGCTTTCTTT
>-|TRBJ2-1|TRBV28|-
CASSSRGAIYNEQFF
TGTGCCAGCAGTTCCCGGGGGGCAATATACAATGAGCAGTTCTTC
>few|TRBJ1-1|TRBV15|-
CATTQGGDTEAFF
TGTGCCACCACCCAGGGTGGAGACACTGAAGCTTTCTTT
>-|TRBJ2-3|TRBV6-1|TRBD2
CASRASGGAGDTQYF
TGTGCCAGCAGGGCCAGCGGGGGGGCAGGTGATACGCAGTATTTT
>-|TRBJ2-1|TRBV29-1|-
CSVEGLDTPNEQFF
TGCAGCGTTGAAGGATTGGACACCCCAAATGAGCAGTTCTTC
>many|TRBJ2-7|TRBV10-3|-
CAISDPLEEPYEQYF
TGTGCCATCAGTGATCCATTAGAGGAACCCTACGAGCAGTACTTC
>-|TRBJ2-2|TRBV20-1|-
CSARDRVGPTNTGELFF
TGCAGTGCTAGAGATCGGGTAGGGCCCACGAACACCGGGGAGCTGTTTTTT
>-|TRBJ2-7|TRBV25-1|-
CASSDPQWGTSSFVEQYF
TGTGCCAGCAGTGATCCCCAGTGGGGAACTTCGTCATTCGTTGAGCAGTACTTC
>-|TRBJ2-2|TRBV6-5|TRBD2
CASSYGGLATGELFF
TGTGCCAGCAGTTATGGGGGACTAGCCACCGGGGAGCTGTTTTTT
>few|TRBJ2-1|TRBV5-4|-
CASSLDRRGYNEQFF
TGTGCCAGCAGCTTGGACCGGAGGGGATACAATGAGCAGTTCTTC
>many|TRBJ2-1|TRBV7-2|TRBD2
CASSTTSGGEQFF
TGTGCCAGCAGCACTACTAGCGGTGGTGAGCAGTTCTTC
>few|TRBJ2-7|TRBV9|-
CAEAGQSLLEQYF
TGTGCCGAAGCGGGACAGAGCCTCCTCGAGCAGTACTTC
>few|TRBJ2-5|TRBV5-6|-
CASSLPESLPETQYF
TGTGCCAGCTCCCTGCCGGAATCCCTGCCCGAGACCCAGTACTTC
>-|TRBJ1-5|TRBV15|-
CATSREGYSNQPQHF
TGTGCCACCAGCAGAGAAGGTTATAGCAATCAGCCCCAGCATTTT
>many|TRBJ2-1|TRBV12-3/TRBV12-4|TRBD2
CASSSSGSTDEQFF
TGTGCCAGCAGTTCTAGCGGGAGTACCGATGAGCAGTTCTTC
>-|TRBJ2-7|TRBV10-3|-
CAIGGGGTYEQYF
TGTGCCATCGGGGGCGGGGGAACCTACGAGCAGTACTTC
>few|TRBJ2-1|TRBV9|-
CASSVATRYEQFF
TGTGCCAGCAGCGTAGCTACCCGGTATGAGCAGTTCTTC
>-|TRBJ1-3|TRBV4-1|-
CASSPQGNAGNTIYF
TGCGCCAGCAGCCCGCAGGGGAACGCCGGAAACACCATATATTTT